The table lists the clone carrying this T cell receptor (beta chain) with a few counts. The data were obtained in a study of identical twins. This CDR3 has 14 residues. The germline V and J ends were trimmed by 6 bases and 3 bases, with 17 bases remaining between them. Germline CDR1 reads DFQATT; CDR2 reads SNEGSKA (reference sequence). TCRdb re-called the 5' RACE reads through MiXCR, storing one row per CDR3 protein. In the table there are 200,000 to 250,000 distinct CDR3 sequences, roughly 7.5% of which are singletons. These data also formed part of another study, on yellow fever vaccine responses in identical twins.

The chain has TRBV20-1 and TRBJ2-5, with a weak D call TRBD1 (6 bases). This TCR derives from a woman between 18 and 29 years old in good health. The sequenced sample consisted of memory (CD45RO+) T cells sorted from blood. The CDR3 sequence is CSAKTGTRKETQYF. CDR3 bases: TGCAGTGCAAAAACAGGGACGAGAAAAGAGACCCAGTACTTC.